This TCR beta chain derives from a study of CD4 T cells in relation to SARS-CoV-2 and coronaviruses. Study-wide findings and caveats: Culture-expanded clones reflect memory recall rather than primary priming during culture.

The CDR3 covers 15 residues. J lost 2 bases, V lost 1 base, and 2 bases had no gene match. The germline CDR1 and CDR2 sequences are SGHDN and FVKESK. Sequencing was performed with immunoSEQ multiplex PCR; in TCRdb, only in-frame clones are kept and a portion is missing. This table holds under 70,000 clones, 86% found once. This clone was found once. Its antigen is undetermined. Unexposed donor CD4+ T cells date from about 2011-2018, before the COVID-19 pandemic. CD4 enrichment then naive enrichment separated naive from memory CD4+ cells. Sequences were obtained from memory CD4+ T cells from PBMCs. This sequence was found in a human donor in good health. The chain recombines TRBV14 with TRBJ1-3; 7 bases are a match to TRBD1. CDR3 in amino acids: CASSQVQGTGNTIYF. Here the CDR3 DNA reads TGTGCCAGCAGCCAAGTACAGGGGACTGGAAACACCATATATTTT.